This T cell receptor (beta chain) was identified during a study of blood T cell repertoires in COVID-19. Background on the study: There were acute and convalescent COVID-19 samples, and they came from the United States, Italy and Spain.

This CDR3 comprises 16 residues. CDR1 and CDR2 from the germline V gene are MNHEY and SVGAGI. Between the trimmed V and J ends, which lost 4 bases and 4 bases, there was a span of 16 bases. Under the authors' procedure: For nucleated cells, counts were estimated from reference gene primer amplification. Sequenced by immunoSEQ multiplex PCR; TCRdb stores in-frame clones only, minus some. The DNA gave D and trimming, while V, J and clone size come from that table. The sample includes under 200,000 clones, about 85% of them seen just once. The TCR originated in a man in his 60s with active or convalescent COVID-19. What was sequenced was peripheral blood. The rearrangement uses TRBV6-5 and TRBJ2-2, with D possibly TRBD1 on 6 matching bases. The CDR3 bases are TGTGCCAGCAGTTCCCCGAACAGGGACGGCACCGGGGAGCTGTTTTTT. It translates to CASSSPNRDGTGELFF.